This T cell receptor beta chain comes out of a study of Ad26.COV2.S vaccination and SARS-CoV-2 variants. CDR1 and CDR2 from the germline V gene are SGHRS and YFSETQ. There are 14 residues in the CDR3. Trimming at V came to 4 bases and at J to 5 bases, leaving 6 bases not matched to a gene. As for treatment: some 19 received Ad26.COV2.S at low or high dose, single or two shots; several received placebo; per-sample allocation not given. Repertoires come from day 63 after the first vaccine or placebo injection. SARS-CoV-2 spike from the Wuhan strain was encoded by the vaccine, an Ad26 vector. Profiling relied on immunoSEQ multiplex PCR, and the TCRdb table lists in-frame clones only, not all of them. Counted here are roughly 350,000 clones, 85% to 90% occurring once; the ten biggest clones make up around 5%. This clone was detected once.

This chain joins TRBV5-1 and TRBJ2-3; TRBD2 agrees at 8 bases. The TCR comes from a person between 18 and 60 years old who received the Ad26.COV2.S COVID-19 vaccine or a placebo. The sequencing here drew on peripheral blood, taken in a trial of Ad26.COV2.S vaccine versus placebo. The CDR3 DNA follows: TGCGCCAGCAGCCGAGGGACTAGAGGAGATACGCAGTATTTT. Protein: CASSRGTRGDTQYF. The full variable domain, completed using reference TRBV5-1 and TRBJ2-3, is KAGVTQTPRYLIKTRGQQVTLSCSPISGHRSVSWYQQTPGQGLQFLFEYFSETQRNKGNFPGRFSGRQFSNSRSEMNVSTLELGDSALYLCASSRGTRGDTQYFGPGTRLTVL.